These 24 T cell receptor beta chains share one sample of origin, sequenced in a study of cytomegalovirus exposure and HLA in healthy donors. Vbeta (60) and Jbeta (13) primers were used in the PCR. Data came from immunoSEQ multiplex PCR; TCRdb stores just in-frame clones and leaves some out. Of roughly 63,000 clones listed, roughly 71% were seen once; the top ten hold roughly 25%. Sequenced input: PBMCs. The receptors derive from a man between 45 and 60 years old in good health and CMV-seropositive.

CDR3 sequence: CASSDSHRVTDTQYF. CDR3 nucleotides: TGTGCCAGCAGTGATAGTCATCGGGTTACGGATACGCAGTATTTT. The chain couples TRBV25-1 to TRBJ2-3; D remains ambiguous. The CDR3 is made up of 15 amino acids. Per germline, CDR1 MGHDK and CDR2 SYGVNS. V shed 3 bases and J shed 6 bases, with 16 bases lying between them.

The chain combines TRBV15 with TRBJ1-4; D not resolved. Germline loops: CDR1 LNHNV, CDR2 YYDKDF (reference sequence). This CDR3 spans 16 amino acids. Trimming shortened V by 0 bases and J by 5 bases, and 13 bases separated the two germline ends. The CDR3 region is CATSRDRPSGNEKLFF. CDR3 nucleotide sequence: TGTGCCACCAGCAGAGATCGGCCCAGCGGGAATGAAAAACTGTTTTTT.

The chain has TRBV5-1 and TRBJ2-2; 9 nucleotides match TRBD1. V gave up 4 bases and J gave up 0 bases; unmatched junction bases: 4. CDR1 is SGHRS and CDR2 is YFSETQ in the germline V gene. The CDR3 sequence is 16 residues long. CDR3 sequence: CASSIQGAANTGELFF. CDR3 sequence (DNA): TGCGCCAGCAGCATACAGGGGGCCGCGAACACCGGGGAGCTGTTTTTT.

The chain has TRBV27 and TRBJ2-1; D might be TRBD2 (6 bases). Germline V gene data show CDR1 as MNHEY and CDR2 as SMNVEV (reference sequence). V was shortened by 0 bases and J by 2 bases, with 8 bases between the two germline ends. This CDR3 contains 15 residues. CDR3 bases: TGTGCCAGCAGTTTATCGGGAGGACCCTACAATGAGCAGTTCTTC. This translates into CASSLSGGPYNEQFF.

The V gene is TRBV11-2, the J gene TRBJ2-5; 10 bases fit TRBD2. The CDR3 is 15 residues long. The germline V gene has CDR1 SGHAT and CDR2 FQNNGV. J was trimmed by 2 bases and V by 5 bases; bases with no gene match: 5. CDR3 nucleotide sequence: TGTGCCAGCAGCAACTTAGCGGGGGGACAAGAGACCCAGTACTTC. Translation gives CASSNLAGGQETQYF.

V and J are TRBV7-9 and TRBJ1-3, with unresolved D. Germline CDR1 and CDR2: SEHNR and FQNEAQ (reference sequence). CDR3 length: 15 amino acids. V was pared by 3 bases and J by 0 bases, with 9 bases between. The CDR3 sequence is CASSFPVSSGNTIYF. CDR3 DNA: TGTGCCAGCAGCTTTCCCGTGAGCTCTGGAAACACCATATATTTT. Variable domain in full (rest from reference TRBV7-9 and TRBJ1-3): DTGVSQNPRHKITKRGQNVTFRCDPISEHNRLYWYRQTLGQGPEFLTYFQNEAQLEKSRLLSDRFSAERPKGSFSTLEIQRTEQGDSAMYLCASSFPVSSGNTIYFGEGSWLTVV.

The rearrangement uses TRBV28 and TRBJ1-4, with D maybe TRBD1 (5 bases). The CDR3 sequence is 12 residues long. V gave up 3 bases and J gave up 13 bases, with 12 bases separating them. Germline V gives CDR1 MDHEN, CDR2 SYDVKM. The CDR3 is CASSFQTAGLFF. CDR3 in DNA: TGTGCCAGCAGTTTCCAGACAGCTGGACTGTTTTTT.

The V and J genes are TRBV11-2 and TRBJ1-2, with D possibly being TRBD1 (5 bases). V lost 5 bases and J lost 4, with 17 bases in between. The CDR3 is 15 amino acids. Germline CDR1 and CDR2: SGHAT and FQNNGV. CDR3 bases: TGTGCCAGCAGCCCCTCGGGTAGGGGAACCTATGGCTACACCTTC. It translates to CASSPSGRGTYGYTF. The full variable domain, its missing parts supplied by reference TRBV11-2 and TRBJ1-2, is EAGVAQSPRYKIIEKRQSVAFWCNPISGHATLYWYQQILGQGPKLLIQFQNNGVVDDSQLPKDRFSAERLKGVDSTLKIQPAKLEDSAVYLCASSPSGRGTYGYTFGSGTRLTVV.

V usage is TRBV7-2 and J usage is TRBJ2-1; 10 nucleotides align to TRBD2. The germline CDR1 and CDR2 sequences are SGHTA and FQGNSA. The ends lost 5 bases at V and 6 bases at J; junction bases unmatched: 4. The CDR3 runs to 14 residues. CDR3 nucleotides: TGTGCCAGCAGCAGGACTAGCGGCATCAATGAGCAGTTCTTC. Protein sequence: CASSRTSGINEQFF. Complete variable domain (other parts from reference TRBV7-2 and TRBJ2-1): GAGVSQSPSNKVTEKGKDVELRCDPISGHTALYWYRQSLGQGLEFLIYFQGNSAPDKSGLPSDRFSAERTGGSVSTLTIQRTQQEDSAVYLCASSRTSGINEQFFGPGTRLTVL.

This sequence joins TRBV10-3 and TRBJ2-5; weak D call: TRBD1 (5 bases). Between the trimmed V and J ends, which lost 10 bases and 7 bases, there was a span of 16 bases. Germline values: CDR1 ENHRY, CDR2 SYGVKD. The CDR3 length is 12 residues. The CDR3 DNA reads TGTGCCACCTCGGCCAGGGAAGGGACCCAGTACTTC. Residues: CATSAREGTQYF.

The chain employs TRBV19 and TRBJ2-3; the match to TRBD2 covers 12 bases. The CDR3 has 17 amino acids. V was pared by 5 bases and J by 6 bases, with 12 bases of the junction left unmatched. The V gene's germline CDR1 is LNHDA and CDR2 SQIVND (reference sequence). CDR3 loop: CASSLGRLAGAGDTQYF. The DNA for the CDR3 is TGTGCCAGTAGTTTGGGGCGACTAGCGGGAGCGGGGGATACGCAGTATTTT.

The chain has TRBV21-1 and TRBJ2-5; TRBD1 reflects the table's D call only, with no check against the DNA. TRBV21-1 is shown as a pseudogene. The CDR3 contains 17 residues. Written as DNA, the CDR3 is TGTGCCAGCAGCAAGGAACCGGGACAGGGAGGTTGTGAGACCCAGTACTTC. Its protein is CASSKEPGQGGCETQYF.

This clone was seen more than once but under ten times. The rearrangement links TRBV4-1 to TRBJ2-1; 10 positions match TRBD1. The CDR3 length is 15 residues. CDR1 is MGHRA and CDR2 is YSYEKL in the germline V gene. The junction had 6 bases not matched to a gene; V was cut back by 5 bases and J by 5 bases. In nucleotides, the CDR3 is TGCGCCAGCAGCAGGGACAGGGGATTGGACAATGAGCAGTTCTTC. This gives the protein CASSRDRGLDNEQFF.

The CDR3 region is CASSLAGLNTGELFF. Here the CDR3 DNA reads TGTGCCAGCAGTCTAGCGGGCTTAAACACCGGGGAGCTGTTTTTT. This chain uses TRBV7-3 with TRBJ2-2, with 8 bases matching TRBD2. J was trimmed by 2 bases and V by 6 bases; bases with no gene match: 5. Germline-derived CDR1 and CDR2 are SGHTA and FQGTGA. This CDR3 is 15 amino acids long.

The genes are TRBV19 and TRBJ1-6; 7 bases are a match to TRBD1. With 7 bases clipped from V and 4 bases from J, the junction kept 10 bases outside the gene matches. The CDR3 contains 16 residues. Looked up from germline, CDR1 is LNHDA and CDR2 is SQIVND (reference sequence). The CDR3 loop is CASISTGTAYNSPLHF. The CDR3 DNA reads TGTGCCAGTATCTCGACCGGGACAGCTTATAATTCACCCCTCCACTTT.

This chain joins TRBV19 and TRBJ1-1, with D possibly TRBD1 on 5 matching bases. Trimming took 7 bases from V and 0 from J, leaving 18 bases between them. The CDR3 covers 16 residues. Germline V gene sequence: CDR1 LNHDA, CDR2 SQIVND (reference sequence). CDR3 in amino acids: CASTTRGGPLNTEAFF. The DNA of the CDR3 is TGTGCCAGTACCACAAGGGGAGGACCATTGAACACTGAAGCTTTCTTT.

Notes on this clone: One junction end does not reproduce the germline sequence, and a read error may be involved. The CDR3 DNA is TGCGCCAGCAGCTTGGGACAGGGGTTAGCCTACGAGCGGTACTTC. As protein: CASSLGQGLAYERYF. This chain joins TRBV5-1 and TRBJ2-7, with 8 bases identical to TRBD1. Germline loops: CDR1 SGHRS, CDR2 YFSETQ. There are 15 residues in the CDR3.

There are many counts of this clone. The J gene is TRBJ2-5, the V gene TRBV6-1; the D gene is possibly TRBD1 (6 bases). Germline V lookup: CDR1 MNHNS, CDR2 SASEGT. This CDR3 spans 14 amino acids. V was trimmed by 5 bases and J by 5 bases, leaving 15 bases between them. This CDR3 is CASSSQGFRETQYF. As DNA, the CDR3 is TGTGCCAGCAGTTCCCAGGGGTTCAGGGAGACCCAGTACTTC.

The CDR3 sequence is CASSATGGDAEAFF. The CDR3 region has the DNA TGTGCCAGCAGCGCGACAGGGGGCGACGCTGAAGCTTTCTTT. The chain carries TRBV9 and TRBJ1-1; 10 nucleotides line up with TRBD1. This CDR3 contains 14 residues. Germline V gene lookup returns CDR1 SGDLS and CDR2 YYNGEE. J lost 6 bases, V lost 3 bases, and 5 bases had no gene match.

This clone has just a few counts. V gene TRBV2 combines with J gene TRBJ2-5; the match to TRBD2 covers 10 bases. After removal of 5 bases from V and 2 bases from J, the junction contained 5 bases not matched to a gene. Germline V gene data show CDR1 as SNHLY and CDR2 as FYNNEI. This CDR3 has 15 amino acids. The CDR3 loop reads CASSYSGGQQETQYF. The CDR3 bases are TGTGCCAGCAGTTATAGCGGGGGGCAACAAGAGACCCAGTACTTC.

The CDR3 loop reads CSVPRRTRVNEQFF. CDR3 in DNA: TGCAGCGTCCCGAGAAGGACTAGGGTCAATGAGCAGTTCTTC. The chain carries TRBV29-1 and TRBJ2-1; 7 nucleotides align to TRBD2. Trimming at V came to 6 bases and at J to 6 bases, leaving 11 bases not matched to a gene. The CDR3 runs to 14 residues. Germline V lookup: CDR1 SQVTM, CDR2 ANQGSEA.

The chain carries TRBV5-1 and TRBJ2-5; no firm D call. With 0 bases removed from V and 3 bases from J, the gap between germline ends came to 3 bases. Germline CDR1 and CDR2: SGHRS and YFSETQ. CDR3 length: 12 residues. CDR3 nucleotide sequence: TGCGCCAGCAGCTTGGGTAAAGAGACCCAGTACTTC. As protein: CASSLGKETQYF.

This chain uses TRBV18 with TRBJ1-2; possibly TRBD1 for D (6 bases). CDR3 length equals 16 residues. V lost 0 bases to trimming and J lost 0 bases, with 11 bases between them. The germline CDR1 and CDR2 sequences are KGHSH and LQKENI. The CDR3 loop reads CASSPPRTGSNYGYTF. Here the CDR3 DNA reads TGTGCCAGCTCACCACCCAGAACAGGGTCTAACTATGGCTACACCTTC.

This clone was picked up one time. The chain recombines TRBV11-2 with TRBJ2-3, with 7 bases that match TRBD2. The CDR3 contains 13 residues. In germline, CDR1 is SGHAT, CDR2 FQNNGV. The CDR3 sequence: CASHWGGPGTQYF. For the CDR3, the DNA is TGTGCGTCCCATTGGGGAGGGCCGGGTACGCAGTATTTT.